Below are 14 T cell receptor beta chains sequenced from a single sample in a study of T cell repertoires in cytomegalovirus infection. TCRdb itself ran the reads through MiXCR, one entry per CDR3 protein. Among around 530,000 distinct CDR3 sequences, approximately 15% were seen once, and the ten largest hold about 24%. Sequenced: CD8+ T cells from PBMCs. The receptors come from a human donor in good health (CMV status not recorded). Some clones in this sample may be carry-over from other donors' samples.

This clonotype was seen many times. This chain links TRBV12-3 or TRBV12-4 with TRBJ1-1; D gene unclear. CDR3 length equals 16 residues. Trimming shortened V by 5 bases and J by 10 bases, and 26 bases separated the two germline ends. The CDR3 DNA reads TGTGCCAGCAGTCTTATCACCTTACCTACCGGGCCTGGAGCTTTCTTT. Its protein is CASSLITLPTGPGAFF.

Of note for this clonotype: A junction end diverges from the germline sequence, so it may reflect a read error. CDR3 sequence reads: CASSQDTGLAGAPEQYF. CDR3 coding DNA: TGTGCCAGCAGCCAAGATACCGGACTAGCGGGAGCCCCCGAGCAGTACTTC. The chain has TRBV4-1 and TRBJ2-7, with 13 bases lining up with TRBD2. Looked up from germline, CDR1 is MGHRA and CDR2 is YSYEKL. This CDR3 has 17 amino acids.

This clonotype was detected only a few times. The gene calls are TRBV28 and TRBJ2-7; D may be TRBD2 (6 bases). The CDR3 has 14 residues. The germline V and J ends were trimmed by 5 bases and 2 bases, with 13 bases remaining between them. Germline lookup yields CDR1 MDHEN and CDR2 SYDVKM. DNA of the CDR3: TGTGCCAGCAGTCGGGACTCTCTTACCTACGAGCAGTACTTC. It yields the protein CASSRDSLTYEQYF.

This clonotype was counted many times. The gene calls are TRBV19 and TRBJ1-1; 10 nucleotides line up with TRBD1. Per the germline V gene, CDR1 is LNHDA and CDR2 is SQIVND (reference sequence). With V trimmed by 5 bases and J by 4 bases, 7 bases remained unmatched. The CDR3 runs to 15 residues. CDR3 bases: TGTGCCAGTAGTGAAACCGGGACAGGGGCCACTGAAGCTTTCTTT. Translating it yields CASSETGTGATEAFF.

In this sample, this clonotype turned up many times. The V call is TRBV7-3, the J call TRBJ2-5; tentative D call: TRBD1 (6 bases). There are 15 residues in the CDR3. Trimming took off 3 bases at V and 5 bases at J, with 16 bases between the two ends. The germline CDR1 and CDR2 sequences are SGHTA and FQGTGA. The CDR3 DNA follows: TGTGCCAGCAGCTTGGGCAGGGGAATAGGGGAGACCCAGTACTTC. It codes for CASSLGRGIGETQYF.

This clonotype was detected ten times or more. This chain links TRBV12-3 or TRBV12-4 with TRBJ2-3, with a possible D match to TRBD2 (5 bases). CDR3 length: 12 amino acids. Deletions cut 7 bases from V and 3 bases from J, with 8 bases between. The CDR3 is CASNGVTDTQYF. CDR3 in DNA: TGTGCCAGCAACGGGGTAACAGATACGCAGTATTTT.

To note about this clonotype: Since no conserved phenylalanine or tryptophan closes the CDR3, a read error is the likely cause. The rearrangement uses TRBV27 and TRBJ1-2; D unclear. The V gene lost 5 bases and the J gene lost 1 base, with 11 bases spanning the gap. The CDR3 contains 14 residues. Germline loops: CDR1 MNHEY, CDR2 SMNVEV (reference sequence). CDR3: CASSVGPLNYGYTL. The CDR3 DNA follows: TGTGCCAGCAGTGTCGGGCCCCTTAACTATGGCTACACCTTA.

This clonotype was detected ten times or more. The chain uses TRBV5-1 and TRBJ1-2, with D hard to call. Germline lookup yields CDR1 SGHRS and CDR2 YFSETQ. The V and J ends lost 1 base and 5 bases respectively, with 12 bases between them. The CDR3 spans 14 residues. CDR3: CASSLNEQKYGYTF. DNA of the CDR3: TGCGCCAGCAGCTTGAATGAACAGAAATATGGCTACACCTTC.

A word on this clonotype: With a much larger clone just one base away, this may be a read error. This chain joins TRBV12-3 or TRBV12-4 and TRBJ1-1, with TRBD1 identical over 7 bases. The trim removed 6 bases at V and 5 bases at J, leaving 15 bases unmatched. CDR3 length: 16 residues. CDR3 region: CASSDRARGIGTEAFF. The CDR3 DNA sequence: TGTGCCAGCAGCGACAGGGCTAGAGGTATTGGAACTGAAGCTTTCTTT.

The J gene is TRBJ2-7, the V gene TRBV6-5; D may be TRBD1 or TRBD2 (6 bases each). This CDR3 region has 15 residues. V lost 2 bases and J lost 0, with 11 bases in between. Per the germline V gene, CDR1 is MNHEY and CDR2 is SVGAGI. The CDR3 DNA is TGTGCCAGCAGTTACGAGGGGGGAAGCTCCTACGAGCAGTACTTC. As protein: CASSYEGGSSYEQYF.

There are many counts of this clonotype. The rearrangement uses TRBV7-3 and TRBJ2-1, with 15 bases lining up with TRBD2. This CDR3 is 16 amino acids long. V lost 2 bases and J lost 7; bases outside the gene matches: 3. CDR1 and CDR2 from the germline V gene are SGHTA and FQGTGA. CDR3 nucleotide sequence: TGTGCCAGCAGCTTAGGACTAGCGGGGGGGAAGAATGAGCAGTTCTTC. Its protein is CASSLGLAGGKNEQFF.

There are many counts of this clonotype. Written as DNA, the CDR3 is TGCGCCAGCAGTGACTATTACTCCTACGAGCAGTACTTC. As protein: CASSDYYSYEQYF. This chain connects TRBV10-2 to TRBJ2-7; D not certain. Germline V gives CDR1 WSHSY, CDR2 SAAADI. Between the trimmed V and J ends, which lost 3 bases and 0 bases, there was a span of 6 bases. The CDR3 runs 13 residues.

The chain couples TRBV11-2 to TRBJ1-2; 8 bases map to TRBD1. This CDR3 contains 16 residues. Germline V gene sequence: CDR1 SGHAT, CDR2 FQNNGV. V lost 5 bases and J lost 2; bases outside the gene matches: 10. Here the CDR3 DNA reads TGTGCCAGCAGCCCCCCGACAGGGGAGCCAAACTATGGCTACACCTTC. Translation: CASSPPTGEPNYGYTF.

This clonotype occurred many times. The chain combines TRBV7-6 with TRBJ1-3; 8 positions agree with TRBD1. The CDR3 covers 16 residues. V gave up 5 bases and J gave up 1 base; unmatched junction bases: 7. Looked up from germline, CDR1 is SGHVS and CDR2 is FNYEAQ. CDR3 nucleotides: TGTGCCAGCAGCCAATCCCAGGGGGCTTCTGGAAACACCATATATTTT. This translates into CASSQSQGASGNTIYF.